This T cell receptor beta chain was sequenced during a study of T cell repertoires in cytomegalovirus infection. In the study overall: CMV epitopes, recently identified HLA-C-restricted and well-studied HLA-B-restricted, were used. Points from the study as a whole: It was HLA-C-restricted CMV-specific TCR beta clonotypes that dominated the response ex vivo.

This clonotype was recorded many times. The target antigen is unknown. The CDR3 is 16 amino acids. The V and J ends lost 8 bases and 7 bases respectively, with 21 bases between them. Germline CDR1 MNHNS, CDR2 SASEGT. MiXCR, run by TCRdb on the reads, gives a single entry per CDR3 protein. Among about 46,000 distinct CDR3 sequences, about 19% were seen once, and the ten largest hold 53%. The sequence came from a human donor in good health (CMV status not recorded). Some clones in this sample may be carry-over from other donors' samples. The sample in question was CD8+ T cells from cultured PBMCs, obtained from culture after CMV antigen stimulation. This sequence joins TRBV6-1 and TRBJ1-6, with a possible D match to TRBD1 (5 bases). In DNA form, the CDR3 reads TGTGCCAGCCGATTCTGGGACCTAGCCGAAAATTCACCCCTCCACTTT. It is translated as CASRFWDLAENSPLHF.